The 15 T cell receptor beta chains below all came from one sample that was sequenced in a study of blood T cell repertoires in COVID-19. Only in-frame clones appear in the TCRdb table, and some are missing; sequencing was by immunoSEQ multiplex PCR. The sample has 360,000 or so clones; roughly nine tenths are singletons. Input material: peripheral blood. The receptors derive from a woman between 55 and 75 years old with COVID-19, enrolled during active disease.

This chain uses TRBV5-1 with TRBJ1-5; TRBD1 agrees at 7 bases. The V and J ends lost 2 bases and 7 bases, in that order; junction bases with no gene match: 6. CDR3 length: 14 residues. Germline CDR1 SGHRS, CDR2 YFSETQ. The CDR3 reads CASSFGQVGQPQHF. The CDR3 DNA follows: TGCGCCAGCAGCTTTGGACAGGTGGGGCAGCCCCAGCATTTT.

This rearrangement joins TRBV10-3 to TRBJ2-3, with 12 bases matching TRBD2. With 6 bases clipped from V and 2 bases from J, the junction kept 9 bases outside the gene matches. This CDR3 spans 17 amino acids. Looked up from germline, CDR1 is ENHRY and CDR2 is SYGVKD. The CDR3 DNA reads TGTGCCATCAGGGGAAGAGGACTAGCGGGGCTCACAGATACGCAGTATTTT. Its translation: CAIRGRGLAGLTDTQYF.

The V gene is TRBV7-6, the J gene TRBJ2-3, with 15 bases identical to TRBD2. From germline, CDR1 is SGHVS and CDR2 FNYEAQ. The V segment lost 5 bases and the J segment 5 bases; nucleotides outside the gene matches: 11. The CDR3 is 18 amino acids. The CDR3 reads CASSPGLAGGPGGDTQYF. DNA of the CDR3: TGTGCCAGCAGCCCGGGACTAGCGGGGGGCCCCGGCGGAGATACGCAGTATTTT.

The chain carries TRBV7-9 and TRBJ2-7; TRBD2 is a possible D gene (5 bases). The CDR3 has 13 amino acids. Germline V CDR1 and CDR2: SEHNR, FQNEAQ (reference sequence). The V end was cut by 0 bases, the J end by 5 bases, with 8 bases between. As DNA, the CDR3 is TGTGCCAGCAGCTTAGCTCCGGGGAACGAGCAGTACTTC. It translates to CASSLAPGNEQYF. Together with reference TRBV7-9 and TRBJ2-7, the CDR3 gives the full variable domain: DTGVSQNPRHKITKRGQNVTFRCDPISEHNRLYWYRQTLGQGPEFLTYFQNEAQLEKSRLLSDRFSAERPKGSFSTLEIQRTEQGDSAMYLCASSLAPGNEQYFGPGTRLTVT.

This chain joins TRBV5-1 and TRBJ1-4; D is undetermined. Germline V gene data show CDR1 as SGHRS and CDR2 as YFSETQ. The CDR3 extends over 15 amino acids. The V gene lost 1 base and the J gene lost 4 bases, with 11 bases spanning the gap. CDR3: CASSLTDGINEKLFF. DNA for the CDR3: TGCGCCAGCAGCTTGACAGACGGAATTAATGAAAAACTGTTTTTT.

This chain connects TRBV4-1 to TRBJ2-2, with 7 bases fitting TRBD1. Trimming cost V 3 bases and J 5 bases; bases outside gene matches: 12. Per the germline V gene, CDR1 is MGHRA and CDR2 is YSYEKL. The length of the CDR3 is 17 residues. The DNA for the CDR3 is TGCGCCAGCAGCCAGGCTCCATCGGGACAGAGTACCGGGGAGCTGTTTTTT. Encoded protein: CASSQAPSGQSTGELFF.

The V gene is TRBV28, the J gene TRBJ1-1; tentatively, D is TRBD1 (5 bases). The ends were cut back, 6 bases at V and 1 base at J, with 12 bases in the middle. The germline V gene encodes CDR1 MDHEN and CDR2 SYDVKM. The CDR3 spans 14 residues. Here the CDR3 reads CASSPGIPNTEAFF. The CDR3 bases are TGTGCCAGCAGCCCAGGGATCCCGAACACTGAAGCTTTCTTT. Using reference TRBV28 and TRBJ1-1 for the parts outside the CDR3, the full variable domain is DVKVTQSSRYLVKRTGEKVFLECVQDMDHENMFWYRQDPGLGLRLIYFSYDVKMKEKGDIPEGYSVSREKKERFSLILESASTNQTSMYLCASSPGIPNTEAFFGQGTRLTVV.

CDR3 nucleotides: TGCGCCAGCAGCCAGGGGGCTACAGGGGTCAGCAATCAGCCCCAGCATTTT. This encodes CASSQGATGVSNQPQHF. This chain joins TRBV4-1 and TRBJ1-5; 7 bases align to TRBD1. CDR1 and CDR2 (germline): MGHRA, YSYEKL. V lost 3 bases and J lost 1; bases outside the gene matches: 9. This CDR3 spans 17 amino acids.

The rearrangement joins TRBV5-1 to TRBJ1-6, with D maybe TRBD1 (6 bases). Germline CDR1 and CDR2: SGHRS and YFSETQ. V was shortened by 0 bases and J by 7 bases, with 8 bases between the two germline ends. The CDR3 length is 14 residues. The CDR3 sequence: CASSLVGANSPLHF. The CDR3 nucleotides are TGCGCCAGCAGCTTGGTGGGGGCAAATTCACCCCTCCACTTT.

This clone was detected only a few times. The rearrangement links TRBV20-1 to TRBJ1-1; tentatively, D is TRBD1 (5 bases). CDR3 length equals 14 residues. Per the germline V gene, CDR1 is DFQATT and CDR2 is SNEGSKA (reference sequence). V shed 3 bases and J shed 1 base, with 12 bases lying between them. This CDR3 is CSASKGRANTEAFF. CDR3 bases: TGCAGTGCTAGTAAAGGCAGGGCGAACACTGAAGCTTTCTTT.

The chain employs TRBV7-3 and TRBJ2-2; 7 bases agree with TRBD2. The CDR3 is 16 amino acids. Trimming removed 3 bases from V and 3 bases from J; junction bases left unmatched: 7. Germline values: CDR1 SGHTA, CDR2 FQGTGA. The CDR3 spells CASSLTGTTYTGELFF. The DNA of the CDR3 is TGTGCCAGCAGCTTGACCGGGACTACCTACACCGGGGAGCTGTTTTTT.

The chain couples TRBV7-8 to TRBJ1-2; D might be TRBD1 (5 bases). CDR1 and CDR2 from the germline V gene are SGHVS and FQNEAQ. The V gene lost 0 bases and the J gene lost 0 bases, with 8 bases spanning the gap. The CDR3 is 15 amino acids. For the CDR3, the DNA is TGTGCCAGCAGCTTAGCGCAGGGATCTAACTATGGCTACACCTTC. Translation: CASSLAQGSNYGYTF. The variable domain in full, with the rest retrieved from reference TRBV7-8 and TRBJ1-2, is GAGVSQSPRYKVAKRGQDVALRCDPISGHVSLFWYQQALGQGPEFLTYFQNEAQLDKSGLPSDRFFAERPEGSVSTLKIQRTQQEDSAVYLCASSLAQGSNYGYTFGSGTRLTVV.

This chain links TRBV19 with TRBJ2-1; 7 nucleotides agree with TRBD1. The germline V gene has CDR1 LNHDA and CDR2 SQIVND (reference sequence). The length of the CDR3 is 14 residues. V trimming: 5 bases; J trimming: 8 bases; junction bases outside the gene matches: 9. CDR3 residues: CASSPGTVWHEQFF. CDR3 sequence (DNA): TGTGCCAGTAGTCCCGGGACAGTGTGGCATGAGCAGTTCTTC. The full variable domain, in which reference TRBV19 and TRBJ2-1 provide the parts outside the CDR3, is DGGITQSPKYLFRKEGQNVTLSCEQNLNHDAMYWYRQDPGQGLRLIYYSQIVNDFQKGDIAEGYSVSREKKESFPLTVTSAQKNPTAFYLCASSPGTVWHEQFFGPGTRLTVL.

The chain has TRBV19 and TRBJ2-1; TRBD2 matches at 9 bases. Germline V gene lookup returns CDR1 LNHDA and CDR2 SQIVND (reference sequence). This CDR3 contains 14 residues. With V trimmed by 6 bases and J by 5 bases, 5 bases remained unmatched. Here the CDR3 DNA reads TGTGCCAGTAGGCCGGGACTAGCCCACAATGAGCAGTTCTTC. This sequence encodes CASRPGLAHNEQFF. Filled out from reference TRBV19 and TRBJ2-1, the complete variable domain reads DGGITQSPKYLFRKEGQNVTLSCEQNLNHDAMYWYRQDPGQGLRLIYYSQIVNDFQKGDIAEGYSVSREKKESFPLTVTSAQKNPTAFYLCASRPGLAHNEQFFGPGTRLTVL.

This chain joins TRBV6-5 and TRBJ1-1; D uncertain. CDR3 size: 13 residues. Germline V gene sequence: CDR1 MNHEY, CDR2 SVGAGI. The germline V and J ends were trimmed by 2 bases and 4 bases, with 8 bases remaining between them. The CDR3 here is CASSYGEGTEAFF. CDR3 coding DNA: TGTGCCAGCAGTTACGGGGAGGGCACTGAAGCTTTCTTT.